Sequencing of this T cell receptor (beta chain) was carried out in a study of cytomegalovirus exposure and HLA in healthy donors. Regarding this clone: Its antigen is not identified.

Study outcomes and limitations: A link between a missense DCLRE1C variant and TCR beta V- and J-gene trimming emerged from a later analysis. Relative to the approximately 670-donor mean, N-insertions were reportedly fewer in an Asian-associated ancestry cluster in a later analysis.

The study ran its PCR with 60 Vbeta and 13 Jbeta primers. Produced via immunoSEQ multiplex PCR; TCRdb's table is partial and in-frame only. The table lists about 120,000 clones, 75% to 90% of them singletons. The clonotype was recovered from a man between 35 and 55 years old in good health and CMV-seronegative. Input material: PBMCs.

CDR3 residues: CASSFPSTGDEQYF. The CDR3 nucleotides read TGTGCCAGCAGTTTCCCCAGCACAGGGGACGAGCAGTACTTC. The rearrangement links TRBV28 to TRBJ2-5; 7 nucleotides agree with TRBD1. The tail of the sequence fits TRBJ2-7 better, so the J call may be wrong. Germline V CDR1 and CDR2: MDHEN, SYDVKM. This CDR3 spans 14 amino acids.